Each of the 29 T cell receptor beta chains below was sequenced from the same sample in a study of cytomegalovirus exposure and HLA in healthy donors. Profiling relied on immunoSEQ multiplex PCR, and the TCRdb table lists in-frame clones only, not all of them. The sample lists about 260,000 clones; about 92% were seen once. The source material was PBMCs. Receptor source: a woman in her 30s in good health and CMV-seronegative.

The chain couples TRBV2 to TRBJ2-7; 16 nucleotides align to TRBD2. The CDR3 loop spans 15 amino acids. With V trimmed by 6 bases and J by 6 bases, 5 bases remained unmatched. CDR1 and CDR2 (germline): SNHLY, FYNNEI. As DNA, the CDR3 is TGTGCCAGCAGGGGACTAGCGGGAGGGCCGGCCGAGCAGTACTTC. Protein sequence: CASRGLAGGPAEQYF.

This chain uses TRBV27 with TRBJ2-1; 7 nucleotides align to TRBD1. Germline lookup yields CDR1 MNHEY and CDR2 SMNVEV (reference sequence). The ends lost 5 bases at V and 0 bases at J; junction bases unmatched: 10. CDR3 length: 17 residues. The CDR3 reads CASSTTTGADSYNEQFF. CDR3 nucleotide sequence: TGTGCCAGCAGTACTACCACAGGGGCGGACTCCTACAATGAGCAGTTCTTC.

V gene TRBV7-9 combines with J gene TRBJ2-1; D is uncertain. The germline CDR1 and CDR2 sequences are SEHNR and FQNEAQ (reference sequence). The CDR3 has 11 amino acids. Trimming removed 6 bases from V and 3 bases from J, with 3 bases in between. CDR3 sequence reads: CASRVYNEQFF. Written as DNA, the CDR3 is TGTGCCAGCAGGGTCTACAATGAGCAGTTCTTC.

This rearrangement joins TRBV6-1 to TRBJ2-7, with D possibly called TRBD1 or TRBD2 (5 bases each). This CDR3 has 13 amino acids. V was clipped by 7 bases and J by 12 bases, with 22 bases between them. Germline V gene lookup returns CDR1 MNHNS and CDR2 SASEGT. The CDR3 region has the DNA TGTGCCAGCATCAAAGGGGCGAGTATGGGGGTGTACTTC. It translates to CASIKGASMGVYF.

V usage is TRBV7-8 and J usage is TRBJ1-2; 9 nucleotides line up with TRBD1. Germline lookup yields CDR1 SGHVS and CDR2 FQNEAQ. Trimming cost V 3 bases and J 5 bases; bases outside gene matches: 7. CDR3 length: 15 amino acids. CDR3 sequence: CASSFLDRGQYGYTF. The CDR3 coding sequence is TGTGCCAGCAGCTTCCTGGACAGGGGTCAGTATGGCTACACCTTC.

This sequence joins TRBV5-1 and TRBJ2-3, with D hard to call. The CDR3 contains 14 residues. Germline lookup yields CDR1 SGHRS and CDR2 YFSETQ. Trimming pared 0 bases from V and 2 bases from J, leaving 7 bases between. This chain's CDR3 is CASSLVRTTDTQYF. The CDR3 coding sequence is TGCGCCAGCAGCTTGGTCCGGACCACAGATACGCAGTATTTT.

The V and J genes are TRBV27 and TRBJ2-2; 10 bases fit TRBD2. CDR3 size: 18 residues. CDR1 and CDR2 (germline): MNHEY, SMNVEV (reference sequence). V was pared by 6 bases and J by 5 bases, with 15 bases of the junction left unmatched. CDR3 coding DNA: TGTGCCAGCAGCAGGAGCGGGAGGGGACGTCGTAATACCGGGGAGCTGTTTTTT. Residues: CASSRSGRGRRNTGELFF.

The rearrangement joins TRBV18 to TRBJ2-7, with 7 bases fitting TRBD1. Germline lookup yields CDR1 KGHSH and CDR2 LQKENI. The V and J ends lost 2 bases and 5 bases, in that order; junction bases with no gene match: 0. The CDR3 has 12 amino acids. The CDR3 nucleotides are TGTGCCAGCTCACCAGGGACAGACGAGCAGTACTTC. Protein sequence: CASSPGTDEQYF.

The CDR3 nucleotides are TGTGCCAGCAGTTGGTCCAGGCTGTACACCGGGGAGCTGTTTTTT. The encoded protein is CASSWSRLYTGELFF. The chain has TRBV27 and TRBJ2-2; no reliable D call. Trimming took off 4 bases at V and 3 bases at J, with 12 bases between the two ends. The CDR3 is made up of 15 amino acids. CDR1 and CDR2 (germline): MNHEY, SMNVEV (reference sequence).

V is TRBV6-1 and J is TRBJ2-3; 11 positions agree with TRBD2. V lost 4 bases and J lost 4; bases outside the gene matches: 7. The CDR3 runs 16 residues. CDR1 MNHNS and CDR2 SASEGT come from the germline V gene. The CDR3 DNA is TGTGCCAGCAGTGTCCAGACTAGCGGGACGGCAGATACGCAGTATTTT. It codes for CASSVQTSGTADTQYF.

The J gene is TRBJ2-7, the V gene TRBV27; D is perhaps TRBD1 or TRBD2 (5 bases each). This CDR3 has 14 amino acids. CDR1 MNHEY and CDR2 SMNVEV come from the germline V gene (reference sequence). V dropped 6 bases and J dropped 0 bases, with 12 bases sitting between them. The CDR3 sequence: CASSEGRRSYEQYF. CDR3 DNA: TGTGCCAGCAGCGAGGGACGGCGCTCCTACGAGCAGTACTTC.

The chain links TRBV19 to TRBJ1-4, with TRBD1 as a possible D gene (6 bases). This CDR3 region has 14 residues. V shed 3 bases and J shed 8 bases, with 13 bases lying between them. In germline, CDR1 is LNHDA, CDR2 SQIVND (reference sequence). The CDR3 DNA reads TGTGCCAGTAGTATGGGGGCAGGTGGAGAAAAACTGTTTTTT. Residues: CASSMGAGGEKLFF.

The chain joins TRBV9 to TRBJ2-3; perhaps D is TRBD1 or TRBD2 (6 bases each). Deletions cut 3 bases from V and 3 bases from J, with 11 bases between. The CDR3 extends over 14 amino acids. From germline, CDR1 is SGDLS and CDR2 YYNGEE. CDR3 amino acids: CASSEGGGTDTQYF. Written as DNA, the CDR3 is TGTGCCAGCAGCGAGGGGGGCGGAACAGATACGCAGTATTTT.

This chain joins TRBV5-1 and TRBJ2-1, with D possibly matching TRBD2 (5 bases). V gave up 4 bases and J gave up 9 bases, with 17 bases separating them. Per germline, CDR1 SGHRS and CDR2 YFSETQ. This CDR3 has 14 amino acids. CDR3 amino acids: CASSPTGLNLEQFF. CDR3 nucleotide sequence: TGCGCCAGCAGCCCAACCGGACTTAATCTTGAGCAGTTCTTC. The full variable domain, completed using reference TRBV5-1 and TRBJ2-1, is KAGVTQTPRYLIKTRGQQVTLSCSPISGHRSVSWYQQTPGQGLQFLFEYFSETQRNKGNFPGRFSGRQFSNSRSEMNVSTLELGDSALYLCASSPTGLNLEQFFGPGTRLTVL.

The chain joins TRBV7-3 to TRBJ2-7, with D perhaps matching TRBD1 (6 bases). CDR3 size: 14 residues. Trimming stripped 5 bases from V and 2 bases from J, with 13 bases between. The germline V gene has CDR1 SGHTA and CDR2 FQGTGA. The CDR3 DNA follows: TGTGCCAGCAGCCCTCAGGGGCCCCCCTACGAGCAGTACTTC. Amino acids: CASSPQGPPYEQYF.

This chain links TRBV4-3 with TRBJ2-3; tentative D call: TRBD1 (6 bases). V was shortened by 6 bases and J by 1 base, with 11 bases between the two germline ends. CDR3 length equals 14 residues. Germline CDR1 is LGHNA and CDR2 is YSLEER. In nucleotides, the CDR3 is TGCGCCAGCAGTCGGGACACCGGCACAGATACGCAGTATTTT. Translated: CASSRDTGTDTQYF.

The rearrangement links TRBV29-1 to TRBJ2-3; D gene unclear. The CDR3 spans 11 residues. Germline values: CDR1 SQVTM, CDR2 ANQGSEA. DNA of the CDR3: TGCAGTCAAACCTTGGGCGATACGCAGTATTTT. As protein: CSQTLGDTQYF.

Details on this clone: The junction and the germline gene differ at one end; a read error may be behind it. Other DNA sequences in the sample encode the same CDR3. DNA of the CDR3: TGCAGCGTTGAGACAGGAGAAGGCAATCAGCCTCAGCATTTT. Its translation is CSVETGEGNQPQHF. The chain joins TRBV29-1 to TRBJ1-5; D might be TRBD1 (6 bases). CDR1 SQVTM and CDR2 ANQGSEA come from the germline V gene. CDR3 length: 14 residues.

The chain uses TRBV27 and TRBJ2-7, with unresolved D. The CDR3 spans 13 residues. Per the germline V gene, CDR1 is MNHEY and CDR2 is SMNVEV (reference sequence). V was clipped by 5 bases and J by 4 bases, with 12 bases between them. Here the CDR3 DNA reads TGTGCCAGCAGTCCCACAAGCCCTTACGAGCAGTACTTC. Encoded protein: CASSPTSPYEQYF.

The chain links TRBV5-4 to TRBJ2-7, with unresolved D. Trimming removed 4 bases from V and 1 base from J, with 9 bases in between. This CDR3 spans 13 amino acids. Germline lookup yields CDR1 SGHNT and CDR2 YYREEE (reference sequence). The CDR3 nucleotides are TGTGCCAGCAGCAAGCTAGGATCCTACGAGCAGTACTTC. Encoded protein: CASSKLGSYEQYF.

This clone was recorded once. Here the CDR3 DNA reads TGTGCCAGCACGCGGTCAGGGAGGAATGAGCAGTTCTTC. Protein sequence: CASTRSGRNEQFF. This chain connects TRBV2 to TRBJ2-1, with TRBD2 as a possible D gene (6 bases). Germline lookup yields CDR1 SNHLY and CDR2 FYNNEI. CDR3 length equals 13 residues. V was trimmed by 7 bases and J by 7 bases, leaving 14 bases between them.

This chain connects TRBV27 to TRBJ2-7; 7 bases are a match to TRBD2. Trimming took 6 bases from V and 4 from J; bases not matched to a gene: 6. CDR3 size: 13 residues. Germline V CDR1 and CDR2: MNHEY, SMNVEV (reference sequence). In DNA, the CDR3 is TGTGCCAGCAGGGGGGACTACCTATACGAGCAGTACTTC. It yields the protein CASRGDYLYEQYF.

The genes are TRBV6-4 and TRBJ2-1; no definite D call. The germline gives CDR1 MRHNA, CDR2 SNTAGT. The CDR3 extends over 22 amino acids. Trimming removed 6 bases from V and 5 bases from J, with 38 bases in between. CDR3 loop: CASSDLLTSGTRPVWRNNEQFF. CDR3 DNA sequence: TGTGCCAGCAGCGACCTACTTACAAGTGGTACAAGACCTGTTTGGCGGAACAATGAGCAGTTCTTC.

In DNA form, the CDR3 reads TGCAGCGTTGAAGATCTTGGGGGTTCCTACGAGCAGTACTTC. Translation gives CSVEDLGGSYEQYF. The chain combines TRBV29-1 with TRBJ2-7; D tentatively fits TRBD1 or TRBD2 (5 bases each). Per germline, CDR1 SQVTM and CDR2 ANQGSEA. V lost 0 bases and J 1 base, leaving 10 bases between the germline ends. This CDR3 has 14 amino acids.

The CDR3 DNA is TGCGCCAGCAGCCAAGAGGGGATTACTGAAGCTTTCTTT. It encodes CASSQEGITEAFF. V usage is TRBV4-3 and J usage is TRBJ1-1; unclear D gene. This CDR3 comprises 13 residues. The V and J ends lost 0 bases and 5 bases respectively, with 7 bases between them. The germline CDR1 and CDR2 sequences are LGHNA and YSLEER.

The chain links TRBV11-2 to TRBJ2-1; D unresolved. The germline V and J ends were trimmed by 5 bases and 7 bases, with 12 bases remaining between them. The CDR3 is 13 residues long. Germline assignment: CDR1 SGHAT and CDR2 FQNNGV. The CDR3 loop reads CASSRTGTNEQFF. The CDR3 nucleotides read TGTGCCAGCAGCCGTACTGGTACTAATGAGCAGTTCTTC. Using reference TRBV11-2 and TRBJ2-1 for the parts outside the CDR3, the full variable domain is EAGVAQSPRYKIIEKRQSVAFWCNPISGHATLYWYQQILGQGPKLLIQFQNNGVVDDSQLPKDRFSAERLKGVDSTLKIQPAKLEDSAVYLCASSRTGTNEQFFGPGTRLTVL.

The genes are TRBV11-2 and TRBJ2-7; unclear D gene. CDR1 is SGHAT, CDR2 FQNNGV, per germline. This CDR3 has 14 residues. Trimming took 4 bases from V and 0 from J, leaving 10 bases between them. As DNA, the CDR3 is TGTGCCAGCAGCTACAGTGGTTTCTCCTACGAGCAGTACTTC. Protein product: CASSYSGFSYEQYF.

The chain is built from TRBV12-5 and TRBJ1-2, with D hard to call. The germline CDR1 and CDR2 sequences are LGHNT and FRNRAP. The CDR3 runs to 15 residues. V gave up 4 bases and J gave up 1 base, with 13 bases separating them. The DNA of the CDR3 is TGTGCTAGTGGTTCCTTCAACGGAGATAACTATGGCTACACCTTC. The encoded protein is CASGSFNGDNYGYTF.

The chain combines TRBV27 with TRBJ2-5; D is uncertain. Trimming removed 0 bases from V and 5 bases from J, with 7 bases in between. This CDR3 has 13 amino acids. Germline assignment: CDR1 MNHEY and CDR2 SMNVEV (reference sequence). As DNA, the CDR3 is TGTGCCAGCAGTTTATCAGGAATGGAGACCCAGTACTTC. Translated, it gives CASSLSGMETQYF.